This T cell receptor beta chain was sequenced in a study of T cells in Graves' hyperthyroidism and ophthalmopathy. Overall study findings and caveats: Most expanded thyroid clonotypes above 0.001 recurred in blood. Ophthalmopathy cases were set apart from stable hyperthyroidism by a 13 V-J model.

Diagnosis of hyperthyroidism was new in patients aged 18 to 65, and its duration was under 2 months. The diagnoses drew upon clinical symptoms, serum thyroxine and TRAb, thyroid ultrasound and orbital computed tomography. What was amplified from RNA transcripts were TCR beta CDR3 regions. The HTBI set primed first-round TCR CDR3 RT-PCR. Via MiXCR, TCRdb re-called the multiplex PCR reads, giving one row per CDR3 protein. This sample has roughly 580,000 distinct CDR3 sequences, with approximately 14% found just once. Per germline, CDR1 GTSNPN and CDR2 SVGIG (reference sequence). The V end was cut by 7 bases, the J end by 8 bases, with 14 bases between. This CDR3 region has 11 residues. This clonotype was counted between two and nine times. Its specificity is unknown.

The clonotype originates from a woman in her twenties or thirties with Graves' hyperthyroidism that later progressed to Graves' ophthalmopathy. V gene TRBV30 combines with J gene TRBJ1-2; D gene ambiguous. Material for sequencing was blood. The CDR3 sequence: CASLKSEGYTF. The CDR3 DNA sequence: TGTGCCTCACTCAAATCGGAGGGCTACACCTTC.